This TCR beta chain originates from a study of control samples from healthy donors and cancer patients. V was pared by 7 bases and J by 7 bases, with 4 bases of the junction left unmatched. The CDR3 spans 13 residues. Germline assignment: CDR1 LNHDA and CDR2 SQIVND (reference sequence). Profiled with immunoSEQ multiplex PCR; TCRdb holds only in-frame clones, not every one. Among around 90,000 clones, approximately 80% were seen once, and the ten largest hold approximately 20%. The specimen was blood. This chain joins TRBV19 and TRBJ1-6; 7 nucleotides line up with TRBD1. The source is a man between 25 and 39 years old in good health. This CDR3 is CASNAGGNSPLHF. CDR3 bases: TGTGCCAGTAATGCAGGGGGGAATTCACCCCTCCACTTT.